This is a list of T cell receptor beta chains from one sample in a study of T cells in Graves' hyperthyroidism and ophthalmopathy. TCRdb re-called the multiplex PCR reads with MiXCR, one entry per CDR3 protein. The sample gives roughly 240,000 distinct CDR3 sequences, roughly 15% of which show up once; around 28% is in the top ten. Sequenced material: blood. The receptors originated from a young woman with Graves' ophthalmopathy. Both conserved end residues are part of each CDR3. The D gene is left open where the match is weak. Clone size is given for some rows only: seen once, a few or many times, or a class if the clone is expanded.

TRBV6-1	TRBJ2-1	NA	TRBD2	17	TGTGCCAGCAGTGAATTGATAGCGGGAGTATCAAACAATGAGCAGTTCTTC	CASSELIAGVSNNEQFF
TRBV7-2	TRBJ2-7	NA	TRBD2	16	TGTGCCAGCAGCTTAGCCCTACTAGCGGGAGTTCCCGAGCAGTACTTC	CASSLALLAGVPEQYF
TRBV28	TRBJ2-7	NA	TRBD2	18	TGTGCCAGCAGTCCATTAGGTCGGACTAGCGGGGGATCCTACGAGCAGTACTTC	CASSPLGRTSGGSYEQYF
TRBV7-2	TRBJ2-1	NA	TRBD2	16	TGTGCCAGCAGCCTAATAGCGGGAGGGCCCTACAATGAGCAGTTCTTC	CASSLIAGGPYNEQFF
TRBV6-2/TRBV6-3	TRBJ2-5	many	TRBD2	10	TGTGCCAGCGGGGAGGGGACCCAGTACTTC	CASGEGTQYF
TRBV15	TRBJ1-5	many	TRBD1	14	TGTGCCACCAGCAGAACAGGGGGGGGTCAGCCCCAGCATTTT	CATSRTGGGQPQHF
TRBV3-1	TRBJ1-1	many	NA	15	TGTGCCAGCAGCCCCCCCGTGGGAGGGAACACTGAAGCTTTCTTT	CASSPPVGGNTEAFF
TRBV12-3/TRBV12-4	TRBJ2-7	once	TRBD2	15	TGTGCCAGCAGGCAAACCGGGACTAGCGCCTACGAGCAGTACTTC	CASRQTGTSAYEQYF
TRBV11-2	TRBJ2-3	many	TRBD2	15	TGTGCCAGCAGCTTTTTCGGGGGGGATAGAGATACGCAGTATTTT	CASSFFGGDRDTQYF
TRBV7-9	TRBJ2-2	NA	TRBD2	16	TGTGCCAGCAGCTCCGCTACTAGCGGGGGGTCCGGGGAGCTGTTTTTT	CASSSATSGGSGELFF
TRBV5-1	TRBJ2-2	NA	NA	18	TGCGCCAGCAGCCCCTGGCTTCAGACAGCCGCGAACACCGGGGAGCTGTTTTTT	CASSPWLQTAANTGELFF
TRBV7-9	TRBJ1-6	NA	NA	13	TGTGCCAGCAGCTTAACGCTGGGTTCACCCCTCCACTTT	CASSLTLGSPLHF
TRBV12-3/TRBV12-4	TRBJ1-2	NA	TRBD1	15	TGTGCCAGCAGTCATCAACCGGGACAGGGGAGCGGCTACACCTTC	CASSHQPGQGSGYTF
TRBV27	TRBJ1-2	many	TRBD1	15	TGTGCCAGCAGCCCTGCCACAGGGGAAAACTATGGCTACACCTTC	CASSPATGENYGYTF
TRBV6-6	TRBJ1-3	many	NA	16	TGTGCCAGCAGTTACTCACAGAGCAGCTCTGGAAACACCATATATTTT	CASSYSQSSSGNTIYF
TRBV29-1	TRBJ2-3	many	TRBD2	14	TGCAGCATACTAGCGGGATTCGTAACAGATACGCAGTATTTT	CSILAGFVTDTQYF
TRBV5-1	TRBJ2-7	NA	TRBD1	15	TGCGCCAGCAGCTTGACCGGGACAGAGCCCTACGAGCAGTACTTC	CASSLTGTEPYEQYF
TRBV28	TRBJ2-3	few	NA	18	TGTGCCAGCAGTAAGTGGACAGGGCGATCGGGAGGGACAGATACGCAGTATTTT	CASSKWTGRSGGTDTQYF
TRBV12-3/TRBV12-4	TRBJ2-7	many	TRBD1	22	TGTGCCAGCAGTTTAGTTAGGGGGGTGTCGCTTACCGGACAGGGGGTCGGTTACGAGCAGTACTTC	CASSLVRGVSLTGQGVGYEQYF
TRBV27	TRBJ1-1	many	NA	13	TGTGCCAGCAGTGCTTACACGAACACTGAAGCTTTCTTT	CASSAYTNTEAFF
TRBV5-6	TRBJ1-5	few	NA	13	TGTGCCAGCAGCTTGGGGGTCTCCCAGCCCCAGCATTTT	CASSLGVSQPQHF
TRBV12-3/TRBV12-4	TRBJ1-2	many	TRBD1	14	TGTGCCAGCAGTACGGACAGGGTTTGGTATGGCTACACCTTC	CASSTDRVWYGYTF
TRBV20-1	TRBJ1-2	NA	TRBD1	13	TGCAGTGCTAGGGACAGGGTTGACTATGGCTACACCTTC	CSARDRVDYGYTF
TRBV30	TRBJ2-7	many	TRBD2	18	TGTGCCTGGAGTGTAAGGACTAGCGGGAGAGTAATGGTCTACGAGCAGTACTTC	CAWSVRTSGRVMVYEQYF
TRBV19	TRBJ1-5	NA	NA	15	TGTGCCAGTAGTCGGACAGCAGATAGCAATCAGCCCCAGCATTTT	CASSRTADSNQPQHF
TRBV20-1	TRBJ1-1	many	NA	14	TGCAGGGTTCAAAAGACCGCAGGGGACACTGAAGCTTTCTTT	CRVQKTAGDTEAFF
TRBV4-1	TRBJ1-3	few	NA	16	TGCGCCAGCGGCCAAGCCAGCTCAAACTCTGGAAACACCATATATTTT	CASGQASSNSGNTIYF
TRBV10-2	TRBJ2-1	many	TRBD2	19	TGCGCCAGCAGTCCGAGGAGACTAGCGGGGGGAAGCTCCTACAATGAGCAGTTCTTC	CASSPRRLAGGSSYNEQFF
TRBV20-1	TRBJ2-5	many	NA	13	TGCAGTGCAACGACAGGTCTCGGGGAGACCCAGTACTTC	CSATTGLGETQYF
TRBV6-1	TRBJ1-2	many	NA	12	TGTGCCAGCATGGGTGGTATCTATGGCTACACCTTC	CASMGGIYGYTF
TRBV12-3/TRBV12-4	TRBJ2-1	many	NA	15	TGTGCCAGCAGTTTGTCAGGGCCCGGGTACAATGAGCAGTTCTTC	CASSLSGPGYNEQFF
TRBV27	TRBJ2-1	many	NA	18	TGTGCCAGCAGTGCGCGGACAGAGCTAAAGCGGTTACGCGATGAGCAGTTCTTC	CASSARTELKRLRDEQFF
TRBV28	TRBJ2-3	many	TRBD2	15	TGTGCCAGCACCCCTTGGGGGGGGAGCACAGATACGCAGTATTTT	CASTPWGGSTDTQYF
TRBV30	TRBJ2-1	many	NA	15	TGTGCCTGGGGGGGGATGGGACTCCTCGTCAATGAGCAGTTCTTC	CAWGGMGLLVNEQFF
TRBV20-1	TRBJ1-1	NA	NA	13	TGCAGTGCTAGTCACATAACGAACACTGAAGCTTTCTTT	CSASHITNTEAFF